This T cell receptor beta chain was captured by sequencing in a study of blood T cell repertoires in COVID-19. For the study at large: The United States, Italy and Spain provided the acute and convalescent COVID-19 samples.

Libraries were prepared by immunoSEQ multiplex PCR; TCRdb keeps only in-frame clonotypes and omits some of them. The sample shows around 61,000 clones, around 84% of them seen only once. V was pared by 4 bases and J by 3 bases, with 16 bases between. CDR3 length: 16 residues. Germline values: CDR1 SGHTA, CDR2 FQGTGA. The receptor was derived from a man aged 45-65 years with active COVID-19. Sequenced: peripheral blood. V is TRBV7-3 and J is TRBJ2-1, with D possibly TRBD2 on 6 matching bases. This CDR3 reads CASSSDGSSVYNEQFF. DNA of the CDR3: TGTGCCAGCAGCTCAGACGGGAGCTCGGTCTACAATGAGCAGTTCTTC.